Listed here are 29 T cell receptor beta chains from one sample, sequenced in a study of T cell responses to AZD1222 COVID-19 vaccine. Sequencing was performed with immunoSEQ multiplex PCR; in TCRdb, only in-frame clones are kept and a portion is missing. Here the sample spans roughly 70,000 clones, approximately 90% being singletons. The specimen was peripheral blood, collected on day 0 of AZD1222 vaccination. The source is an adult in good health.

The chain carries TRBV7-2 and TRBJ2-3; 11 nucleotides line up with TRBD2. Germline values: CDR1 SGHTA, CDR2 FQGNSA. The V segment lost 5 bases and the J segment 5 bases; nucleotides outside the gene matches: 6. This CDR3 is built from 15 residues. The CDR3 region is CASSHSGGAGDTQYF. For the CDR3, the DNA is TGTGCCAGCAGCCATAGCGGGGGGGCTGGAGATACGCAGTATTTT.

In this sample, this clone turned up once. The V call is TRBV4-1, the J call TRBJ1-2, with a possible D match to TRBD1 (5 bases). Per germline, CDR1 MGHRA and CDR2 YSYEKL. The V end lost 1 base, the J end lost 4 bases, and 7 bases lay between the germline ends. CDR3 length equals 13 residues. CDR3 loop: CASSQGGGYGYTF. DNA for the CDR3: TGCGCCAGCAGCCAAGGGGGCGGCTATGGCTACACCTTC.

The rearrangement links TRBV12-3 or TRBV12-4 to TRBJ1-4; TRBD1 is a possible D gene (6 bases). The V end was cut by 2 bases, the J end by 6 bases, with 7 bases between. CDR3 size: 13 residues. The CDR3 sequence is CASSLRQDEKLFF. The CDR3 region has the DNA TGTGCCAGCAGTTTAAGACAGGATGAAAAACTGTTTTTT.

The gene calls are TRBV6-5 and TRBJ1-3, with D unresolved. This CDR3 is 16 amino acids long. V was clipped by 0 bases and J by 12 bases, with 21 bases between them. Germline values: CDR1 MNHEY, CDR2 SVGAGI. The CDR3 DNA reads as TGTGCCAGCAGTTACTCGAGGGCTCTCTCTGCAAGTGGCATATATTTT. Its translation is CASSYSRALSASGIYF.

The chain uses TRBV7-9 and TRBJ2-5; 14 nucleotides line up with TRBD2. With 1 base clipped from V and 5 bases from J, the junction kept 3 bases outside the gene matches. Germline V lookup: CDR1 SEHNR, CDR2 FQNEAQ (reference sequence). The CDR3 has 16 residues. DNA of the CDR3: TGTGCCAGCAGCTTAGGACTAGCGGGAGGGCCGGAGACCCAGTACTTC. Protein product: CASSLGLAGGPETQYF.

The chain carries TRBV30 and TRBJ2-5; TRBD1 is a possible D gene (6 bases). In germline, CDR1 is GTSNPN, CDR2 SVGIG (reference sequence). This CDR3 comprises 14 residues. V shed 4 bases and J shed 0 bases, with 12 bases lying between them. The CDR3 nucleotides are TGTGCCTGGACCTTGGGGACATACCAAGAGACCCAGTACTTC. It specifies CAWTLGTYQETQYF.

The J gene is TRBJ2-7, the V gene TRBV4-2; D might be TRBD1 or TRBD2, each matching 6 bases. V was cut by 1 base and J by 3 bases, with 28 bases left in between. The CDR3 is made up of 20 amino acids. CDR1 is LGHNA and CDR2 is YNFKEQ in the germline V gene. The CDR3 protein is CASSQGGAGSLPLRYYEQYF. The CDR3 DNA follows: TGTGCCAGCAGCCAAGGGGGGGCAGGTAGCCTCCCCCTTAGGTACTACGAGCAGTACTTC.

In this sample, this clone turned up once. This rearrangement joins TRBV7-3 to TRBJ2-1; D unresolved. V was pared by 2 bases and J by 2 bases, with 4 bases between. This CDR3 region has 13 residues. Germline V gives CDR1 SGHTA, CDR2 FQGTGA. In nucleotides, the CDR3 is TGTGCCAGCAGCTTAGTGGCCTACAATGAGCAGTTCTTC. It yields the protein CASSLVAYNEQFF. Full variable domain (outside the CDR3, taken from reference TRBV7-3 and TRBJ2-1): GAGVSQTPSNKVTEKGKYVELRCDPISGHTALYWYRQSLGQGPEFLIYFQGTGAADDSGLPNDRFFAVRPEGSVSTLKIQRTERGDSAVYLCASSLVAYNEQFFGPGTRLTVL.

This chain uses TRBV12-3 or TRBV12-4 with TRBJ2-5; maybe TRBD1 (5 bases). CDR3 length: 13 amino acids. Trimming left V 5 bases short and J 2 bases short, with 9 bases between. CDR3 loop: CASSTRQQETQYF. CDR3 coding DNA: TGTGCCAGCAGTACACGACAGCAAGAGACCCAGTACTTC.

This clone was picked up one time. J is TRBJ1-4 and V is TRBV25-1; tentative D call: TRBD1 (6 bases). Trimming stripped 4 bases from V and 1 base from J, with 13 bases between. This CDR3 is 16 amino acids long. Germline V gene lookup returns CDR1 MGHDK and CDR2 SYGVNS. In nucleotides, the CDR3 is TGTGCCAGCAGTGCCCGGAGAGGGGGAACTAATGAAAAACTGTTTTTT. Its translation: CASSARRGGTNEKLFF.

V is TRBV11-2 and J is TRBJ2-1; D uncertain. Looked up from germline, CDR1 is SGHAT and CDR2 is FQNNGV. Trimming pared 5 bases from V and 4 bases from J, leaving 3 bases between. The CDR3 runs 11 residues. The CDR3 here is CASSPYNEQFF. The CDR3, as DNA: TGTGCCAGCAGCCCGTACAATGAGCAGTTCTTC. The variable domain in full, with the rest retrieved from reference TRBV11-2 and TRBJ2-1, is EAGVAQSPRYKIIEKRQSVAFWCNPISGHATLYWYQQILGQGPKLLIQFQNNGVVDDSQLPKDRFSAERLKGVDSTLKIQPAKLEDSAVYLCASSPYNEQFFGPGTRLTVL.

This chain links TRBV5-4 with TRBJ2-3, with 8 positions matching TRBD1. The germline V gene has CDR1 SGHNT and CDR2 YYREEE (reference sequence). This CDR3 is built from 15 residues. V shed 4 bases, J shed 2 bases, and the junction held 6 bases outside the gene matches. The CDR3 protein is CASSPRGQVTDTQYF. CDR3 sequence (DNA): TGTGCCAGCAGCCCGCGGGGACAGGTCACAGATACGCAGTATTTT. The whole variable domain, filled in from reference TRBV5-4 and TRBJ2-3, reads ETGVTQSPTHLIKTRGQQVTLRCSSQSGHNTVSWYQQALGQGPQFIFQYYREEENGRGNFPPRFSGLQFPNYSSELNVNALELDDSALYLCASSPRGQVTDTQYFGPGTRLTVL.

This CDR3 reads CASKPSTGVAKNIQYF. CDR3 sequence (DNA): TGTGCCAGCAAGCCCTCCACAGGGGTAGCCAAAAACATTCAGTACTTC. The chain is built from TRBV28 and TRBJ2-4, with 7 positions matching TRBD1. Germline V gene lookup returns CDR1 MDHEN and CDR2 SYDVKM. CDR3 length equals 16 residues. V dropped 7 bases and J dropped 0; count of bases not matched to a gene: 9.

This chain links TRBV6-5 with TRBJ1-5; D uncertain. The CDR3 consists of 13 residues. V was clipped by 6 bases and J by 6 bases, with 12 bases between them. The V gene's germline CDR1 is MNHEY and CDR2 SVGAGI. In nucleotides, the CDR3 is TGTGCCAGCAGCGCGGGCCTTGGTCAGCCCCAGCATTTT. Translating gives CASSAGLGQPQHF.

The V call is TRBV5-1, the J call TRBJ2-5; D is unresolved. Germline V gene sequence: CDR1 SGHRS, CDR2 YFSETQ. There are 13 residues in the CDR3. The ends were cut back, 0 bases at V and 2 bases at J, with 5 bases in the middle. The CDR3 sequence is CASSLGLQETQYF. The CDR3 DNA reads TGCGCCAGCAGCTTGGGCCTACAAGAGACCCAGTACTTC.

The V and J genes are TRBV12-5 and TRBJ2-2, with 9 bases identical to TRBD1. The CDR3 consists of 15 residues. The V and J ends lost 6 bases and 1 base, in that order; junction bases with no gene match: 3. CDR1 is LGHNT, CDR2 FRNRAP, per germline. The CDR3 nucleotides are TGTGCTAGTGGAACGGGACAGGGGAACACCGGGGAGCTGTTTTTT. Translation: CASGTGQGNTGELFF.

This chain uses TRBV28 with TRBJ1-3; no reliable D call. V lost 3 bases and J 3 bases, leaving 12 bases between the germline ends. The CDR3 sequence is 15 residues long. Germline V lookup: CDR1 MDHEN, CDR2 SYDVKM. CDR3 amino acids: CASSFQGGDGNTIYF. Written as DNA, the CDR3 is TGTGCCAGCAGTTTTCAAGGAGGAGATGGAAACACCATATATTTT.

V is TRBV4-1 and J is TRBJ2-1; 13 bases agree with TRBD2. V lost 6 bases and J lost 2; bases outside the gene matches: 10. The V gene's germline CDR1 is MGHRA and CDR2 YSYEKL. This CDR3 contains 18 residues. In DNA, the CDR3 is TGCGCCAGCAGAAAGGAACTAGCGGGGGGGCAGACCTACAATGAGCAGTTCTTC. Its protein is CASRKELAGGQTYNEQFF.

This clone was found a few times. The chain links TRBV7-9 to TRBJ1-2; weak D call: TRBD1 (5 bases). The CDR3 totals 15 residues. The V gene's germline CDR1 is SEHNR and CDR2 FQNEAQ (reference sequence). V lost 5 bases to trimming and J lost 4 bases, with 17 bases between them. This CDR3 reads CASSAAGGGGYGYTF. CDR3 sequence (DNA): TGTGCCAGCAGCGCCGCGGGGGGAGGAGGCTATGGCTACACCTTC.

V gene TRBV14 combines with J gene TRBJ2-1, with D possibly being TRBD1 or TRBD2 (5 bases each). The CDR3 has 16 amino acids. The V end was cut by 1 base, the J end by 7 bases, with 17 bases between. Germline V CDR1 and CDR2: SGHDN, FVKESK. Here the CDR3 DNA reads TGTGCCAGCAGCCAAGGGTCGGGGCGGCTGGGGAATGAGCAGTTCTTC. It yields the protein CASSQGSGRLGNEQFF.

The rearrangement uses TRBV19 and TRBJ1-6, with unresolved D. V was pared by 8 bases and J by 8 bases, with 19 bases between. The CDR3 is made up of 15 amino acids. Germline CDR1 is LNHDA and CDR2 is SQIVND (reference sequence). This CDR3 is CASQPRRGEDSPLHF. DNA for the CDR3: TGTGCCAGTCAGCCCCGGCGCGGGGAGGATTCACCCCTCCACTTT.

This clone was found once. The chain employs TRBV6-5 and TRBJ2-5, with D unresolved. The germline V gene encodes CDR1 MNHEY and CDR2 SVGAGI. V dropped 0 bases and J dropped 5 bases, with 16 bases sitting between them. The CDR3 loop spans 16 amino acids. CDR3 nucleotides: TGTGCCAGCAGTTACTCAGTTGCGGCACCAGCGGAGACCCAGTACTTC. It encodes CASSYSVAAPAETQYF.

The J gene is TRBJ1-4, the V gene TRBV19; 8 bases are shared with TRBD1. This CDR3 has 15 amino acids. Losses at the gene ends were 3 bases for V and 8 bases for J; bases not matched to a gene: 8. Germline CDR1 LNHDA, CDR2 SQIVND (reference sequence). For the CDR3, the DNA is TGTGCCAGTAGTATTCTTCGGGACAGGAGAGAAAAACTGTTTTTT. Translated, it gives CASSILRDRREKLFF.

This chain joins TRBV12-3 or TRBV12-4 and TRBJ1-1; no definite D call. V lost 7 bases, J lost 9 bases, and 15 bases lay in between. This CDR3 has 12 residues. DNA for the CDR3: TGTGCCAGCATACTCTCCCCCAACAAAGCTTTCTTT. Translated: CASILSPNKAFF.

The rearrangement links TRBV5-4 to TRBJ2-2, with a possible D match to TRBD2 (6 bases). The CDR3 sequence is 15 residues long. Trimming cost V 0 bases and J 3 bases, with 9 bases left between them. Germline values: CDR1 SGHNT, CDR2 YYREEE (reference sequence). The CDR3 region is CASSLDLAHTGELFF. The CDR3 nucleotides read TGTGCCAGCAGCTTGGACCTAGCGCACACCGGGGAGCTGTTTTTT.

This clone occurred a few times. J is TRBJ2-6 and V is TRBV2, with TRBD1 as a possible D gene (6 bases). Germline CDR1 and CDR2: SNHLY and FYNNEI. The CDR3 runs 15 residues. V was trimmed by 10 bases and J by 0 bases, leaving 13 bases between them. CDR3: CATRQDNSGANVLTF. The CDR3 DNA reads TGTGCCACCCGACAGGACAACTCTGGGGCCAACGTCCTGACTTTC.

The V gene is TRBV19, the J gene TRBJ1-5, with a possible D match to TRBD1 (5 bases). V lost 6 bases to trimming and J lost 4 bases, with 16 bases between them. CDR3 length equals 15 residues. Germline CDR1 reads LNHDA; CDR2 reads SQIVND (reference sequence). CDR3 residues: CASSTTGVRNQPQHF. CDR3 in DNA: TGTGCCAGTAGCACTACAGGCGTAAGAAATCAGCCCCAGCATTTT.

V is TRBV6-5 and J is TRBJ1-1; the D gene is possibly TRBD1 (5 bases). V gave up 0 bases and J gave up 4 bases, with 9 bases separating them. Germline CDR1 is MNHEY and CDR2 is SVGAGI. The CDR3 has 14 amino acids. The CDR3 DNA sequence: TGTGCCAGCAGTTACTCGTGGGGGGGCACTGAAGCTTTCTTT. Encoded protein: CASSYSWGGTEAFF.

This chain joins TRBV4-1 and TRBJ1-2; D might be TRBD1 (5 bases). Trimming left V 5 bases short and J 3 bases short, with 13 bases between. CDR1 and CDR2 (germline): MGHRA, YSYEKL. The CDR3 runs 14 residues. CDR3 sequence reads: CASSTRDGDYGYTF. CDR3 sequence (DNA): TGCGCCAGCAGCACCCGGGACGGGGACTATGGCTACACCTTC.